What follows describes a single T cell receptor beta chain. In the original analysis: Using reference gene primer amplification, nucleated cell counts were estimated. The data were produced by immunoSEQ multiplex PCR, yet TCRdb's version contains in-frame clones alone and is incomplete. V and J calls plus clone size are reproduced from that table; the DNA served to infer D and trimming. The sample has 95,000 to 100,000 clones; approximately 80% are singletons. This record comes from a study of blood T cell repertoires in COVID-19. Trimming removed 5 bases from V and 5 bases from J; junction bases left unmatched: 3. The CDR3 totals 13 residues. Looked up from germline, CDR1 is MRHNA and CDR2 is SNTAGT.

Material for sequencing was peripheral blood. The gene calls are TRBV6-4 and TRBJ1-1; 9 bases are shared with TRBD1. The sequence was obtained from a human donor in a cohort sampled during active COVID-19. CDR3 DNA sequence: TGTGCCAGCAGTAAGGACAGGGGAACTGAAGCTTTCTTT. As protein: CASSKDRGTEAFF.